The 32 T cell receptor beta chains below all came from one sample that was sequenced in a study of patients and donors after allogeneic stem cell transplantation. TCRdb re-derived calls from the RT-PCR reads in MiXCR, one entry per CDR3 protein. In the table there are about a million distinct CDR3 sequences, 18% of which are singletons. Sequencing input: blood, either unsorted or a sorted T cell fraction (not recorded which). These receptors came from a human donor who was either an allogeneic HSCT recipient or a stem cell or donor lymphocyte infusion donor (not recorded which). It is not recorded whose cells these are; they may come from a transplant donor.

This clonotype was detected a few times. J is TRBJ2-1 and V is TRBV6-1; 9 positions match TRBD2. This CDR3 region has 15 residues. Germline V gene sequence: CDR1 MNHNS, CDR2 SASEGT. V was clipped by 6 bases and J by 4 bases; unmatched bases: 7. The CDR3 reads CASSLGTSHYNEQFF. CDR3 nucleotides: TGTGCCAGCAGCCTCGGGACTAGCCATTACAATGAGCAGTTCTTC.

Regarding this clonotype: Just one base apart from a much larger clone, this may be a read error. The V gene is TRBV15, the J gene TRBJ2-1; D remains ambiguous. The CDR3 loop spans 15 amino acids. The germline gives CDR1 LNHNV, CDR2 YYDKDF (reference sequence). CDR3 residues: CATIRDRSSYNEQFF. The CDR3 region has the DNA TGTGCCACCATCAGAGATCGATCATCTTACAATGAGCAGTTCTTC. The full variable domain, with the rest looked up from reference TRBV15 and TRBJ2-1, is DAMVIQNPRYQVTQFGKPVTLSCSQTLNHNVMYWYQQKSSQAPKLLFHYYDKDFNNEADTPDNFQSRRPNTSFCFLDIRSPGLGDTAMYLCATIRDRSSYNEQFFGPGTRLTVL.

This clonotype has at least ten counts. V and J are TRBV5-1 and TRBJ2-3, with D maybe TRBD2 (6 bases). The germline V gene encodes CDR1 SGHRS and CDR2 YFSETQ. This CDR3 comprises 15 residues. V gave up 0 bases and J gave up 3 bases, with 11 bases separating them. The CDR3, as DNA: TGCGCCAGCAGCTTGGTTCGTAGCGGAACAGATACGCAGTATTTT. Its translation: CASSLVRSGTDTQYF.

This clonotype was recorded a few times. The chain joins TRBV6-2 or TRBV6-3 to TRBJ2-5, with 7 positions matching TRBD1. Per the germline V gene, CDR1 is MNHEY and CDR2 is SVGEGT. The CDR3 contains 14 residues. V lost 8 bases and J lost 5; bases outside the gene matches: 11. In DNA, the CDR3 is TGTGCCAGCGGACGGAGACAGGGTGCGGAGACCCAGTACTTC. Translated: CASGRRQGAETQYF.

This clonotype was detected only a few times. The chain recombines TRBV5-1 with TRBJ2-7; TRBD1 aligns across 8 bases. J was trimmed by 3 bases and V by 1 base; bases with no gene match: 3. CDR3 length equals 14 residues. CDR1 SGHRS and CDR2 YFSETQ come from the germline V gene. This chain's CDR3 is CASSLTTGDYEQYF. In DNA form, the CDR3 reads TGCGCCAGCAGCTTGACGACAGGGGACTACGAGCAGTACTTC.

The rearrangement joins TRBV4-3 to TRBJ2-1, with D perhaps TRBD2 (6 bases). The ends were cut back, 1 base at V and 8 bases at J, with 12 bases in the middle. This CDR3 contains 14 residues. Per germline, CDR1 LGHNA and CDR2 YSLEER. CDR3 amino acids: CASSQGASVYEQFF. The CDR3 DNA sequence: TGCGCCAGCAGCCAAGGTGCTAGCGTGTATGAGCAGTTCTTC.

This clonotype was recorded at least ten times. This chain connects TRBV12-3 or TRBV12-4 to TRBJ1-5; D gene unclear. CDR3 size: 13 residues. V lost 3 bases, J lost 4 bases, and 7 bases lay in between. CDR3 region: CASSFRANQPQHF. DNA of the CDR3: TGTGCCAGCAGTTTTCGGGCGAATCAGCCCCAGCATTTT.

In its sample, this clonotype was seen many times. This sequence joins TRBV12-3 or TRBV12-4 and TRBJ2-2; weak D call: TRBD2 (5 bases). The V and J ends lost 2 bases and 4 bases respectively, with 11 bases between them. This CDR3 region has 15 residues. This CDR3 reads CASSLPLRGTGELFF. In DNA form, the CDR3 reads TGTGCCAGCAGTTTACCCCTCCGGGGCACCGGGGAGCTGTTTTTT.

In its sample, this clonotype was seen many times. The chain has TRBV20-1 and TRBJ2-2; 7 bases agree with TRBD2. V shed 2 bases and J 7 bases; nucleotides not matched to a gene: 4. Germline assignment: CDR1 DFQATT and CDR2 SNEGSKA (reference sequence). The CDR3 sequence is 13 residues long. This chain's CDR3 is CSARTPGGGELFF. CDR3 DNA: TGCAGTGCTAGAACCCCGGGGGGCGGGGAGCTGTTTTTT.

This clonotype was observed a few times. This sequence joins TRBV5-4 and TRBJ1-1; D is perhaps TRBD1 (5 bases). Germline assignment: CDR1 SGHNT and CDR2 YYREEE (reference sequence). V was shortened by 4 bases and J by 7 bases, with 11 bases between the two germline ends. The CDR3 loop spans 12 amino acids. This CDR3 reads CASSAPGFEAFF. In DNA form, the CDR3 reads TGTGCCAGCAGCGCCCCAGGGTTTGAAGCTTTCTTT.

The chain uses TRBV11-2 and TRBJ2-3; D unresolved. V gave up 4 bases and J gave up 5 bases, with 10 bases separating them. CDR1 is SGHAT, CDR2 FQNNGV, per germline. The CDR3 length is 13 residues. CDR3 coding DNA: TGTGCCAGCAGCTCAACCTGGGGAGATACGCAGTATTTT. This sequence encodes CASSSTWGDTQYF.

This clonotype was detected a few times. V is TRBV20-1 and J is TRBJ2-1; possible D gene TRBD2, 6 bases. Germline V lookup: CDR1 DFQATT, CDR2 SNEGSKA (reference sequence). The germline V and J ends were trimmed by 7 bases and 6 bases, with 10 bases remaining between them. The CDR3 consists of 11 residues. The CDR3 DNA is TGCAGTGTGAGGCGGGGCAATGAGCAGTTCTTC. This encodes CSVRRGNEQFF.

The chain combines TRBV5-4 with TRBJ2-2; 8 bases map to TRBD1. The germline CDR1 and CDR2 sequences are SGHNT and YYREEE (reference sequence). The V gene end was trimmed by 6 bases and the J gene end by 1 base; junction bases not matched to a gene: 5. The CDR3 covers 15 residues. The CDR3 DNA follows: TGTGCCAGCATGTGGACAGGGCAGAACACCGGGGAGCTGTTTTTT. This translates into CASMWTGQNTGELFF.

This chain joins TRBV20-1 and TRBJ2-1; TRBD2 matches at 8 bases. V shed 6 bases and J 4 bases; nucleotides not matched to a gene: 8. CDR3 length: 14 amino acids. The germline CDR1 and CDR2 sequences are DFQATT and SNEGSKA (reference sequence). CDR3 in amino acids: CSARPGGDYNEQFF. CDR3 DNA: TGCAGTGCCAGACCGGGGGGGGATTACAATGAGCAGTTCTTC.

This clonotype was counted only a few times. This chain joins TRBV9 and TRBJ1-2; 8 positions agree with TRBD1. V lost 3 bases and J lost 3; bases outside the gene matches: 10. The length of the CDR3 is 16 residues. Per germline, CDR1 SGDLS and CDR2 YYNGEE. The CDR3 loop is CASSDPSDRGYYGYTF. The CDR3 region has the DNA TGTGCCAGCAGCGACCCTTCAGACAGGGGATACTATGGCTACACCTTC.

This sequence joins TRBV3-1 and TRBJ2-7, with 13 bases lining up with TRBD2. CDR3 length: 16 residues. The V gene end was trimmed by 5 bases and the J gene end by 6 bases; junction bases not matched to a gene: 10. CDR1 is LGHDT and CDR2 is YNNKEL in the germline V gene (reference sequence). The CDR3 sequence: CASSARTSGRRSEQYF. CDR3 in DNA: TGTGCCAGCAGCGCGCGGACTAGCGGGAGAAGAAGCGAGCAGTACTTC.

This clonotype was picked up a small number of times. The rearrangement links TRBV25-1 to TRBJ1-1, with 7 bases identical to TRBD1. The CDR3 length is 15 residues. The germline V gene encodes CDR1 MGHDK and CDR2 SYGVNS. V shed 4 bases, J shed 6 bases, and the junction held 11 bases outside the gene matches. The CDR3 DNA is TGTGCCAGCAGTGGACACATGAGGGGGCGGGCTGAAGCTTTCTTT. Its protein is CASSGHMRGRAEAFF.

The gene calls are TRBV10-3 and TRBJ1-4, with D hard to call. Per germline, CDR1 ENHRY and CDR2 SYGVKD. Trimming removed 9 bases from V and 3 bases from J, with 11 bases in between. This CDR3 comprises 13 residues. Written as DNA, the CDR3 is TGTGCCATACACAGCGGCCCTAATGAAAAACTGTTTTTT. Amino acids: CAIHSGPNEKLFF.

A few counts support this clonotype. The V and J genes are TRBV27 and TRBJ2-1; the match to TRBD2 covers 7 bases. Germline-derived CDR1 and CDR2 are MNHEY and SMNVEV (reference sequence). The trim removed 0 bases at V and 7 bases at J, leaving 21 bases unmatched. The CDR3 covers 20 residues. The DNA of the CDR3 is TGTGCCAGCAGTTTATCGATTAGGGCTAGCGGTAGGGGCTCGGGGAATGAGCAGTTCTTC. Translation gives CASSLSIRASGRGSGNEQFF.

The table lists this clonotype with many counts. The chain combines TRBV5-1 with TRBJ2-5; 9 nucleotides line up with TRBD2. CDR1 is SGHRS, CDR2 YFSETQ, per germline. The CDR3 sequence is 16 residues long. V was pared by 0 bases and J by 1 base, with 4 bases of the junction left unmatched. In DNA, the CDR3 is TGCGCCAGCAGCTTGGGGGCTAGCGGGACCCAAGAGACCCAGTACTTC. It specifies CASSLGASGTQETQYF.

V is TRBV28 and J is TRBJ2-1; 8 nucleotides match TRBD2. Germline CDR1 is MDHEN and CDR2 is SYDVKM. This CDR3 is built from 13 residues. With 7 bases clipped from V and 3 bases from J, the junction kept 2 bases outside the gene matches. The CDR3 DNA reads TGTGCCAGCATTACTAGCGGCTACAATGAGCAGTTCTTC. Protein product: CASITSGYNEQFF.

The V call is TRBV24-1, the J call TRBJ2-3, with 7 bases fitting TRBD2. The V segment lost 0 bases and the J segment 5 bases; nucleotides outside the gene matches: 4. Germline CDR1 KGHDR, CDR2 SFDVKD. There are 15 residues in the CDR3. The CDR3 nucleotides are TGTGCCACCAGTGATTTGCGGGAGGCCCAAGATACGCAGTATTTT. It codes for CATSDLREAQDTQYF.

The chain joins TRBV7-9 to TRBJ2-1; 10 positions agree with TRBD1. Germline trimming cut 6 bases from V and 5 bases from J; bases unmatched to any gene: 7. The CDR3 is 15 residues long. CDR1 and CDR2 from the germline V gene are SEHNR and FQNEAQ (reference sequence). The chain's CDR3 is CASSSGQGKNNEQFF. In DNA, the CDR3 is TGTGCCAGCAGTTCGGGACAGGGGAAGAACAATGAGCAGTTCTTC.

This chain connects TRBV24-1 to TRBJ2-5; weak D call: TRBD2 (5 bases). CDR3 length: 17 residues. V gave up 5 bases and J gave up 3 bases, with 21 bases separating them. Germline CDR1 reads KGHDR; CDR2 reads SFDVKD. The CDR3 sequence is CATSVWCFRGSEETQYF. DNA of the CDR3: TGTGCCACCAGTGTATGGTGCTTCCGGGGATCGGAAGAGACCCAGTACTTC.

This chain uses TRBV18 with TRBJ2-7; D gene ambiguous. This CDR3 is built from 13 residues. V lost 0 bases and J lost 6, with 9 bases in between. Germline CDR1 and CDR2: KGHSH and LQKENI. CDR3 sequence: CASSPPSSPEQYF. CDR3 DNA sequence: TGTGCCAGCTCACCACCGAGCTCTCCCGAGCAGTACTTC.

V is TRBV20-1 and J is TRBJ2-5, with TRBD2 identical over 8 bases. This CDR3 is 13 amino acids long. The germline V gene encodes CDR1 DFQATT and CDR2 SNEGSKA (reference sequence). V shed 2 bases, J shed 5 bases, and the junction held 4 bases outside the gene matches. The chain's CDR3 is CSARPTSVETQYF. The CDR3, as DNA: TGCAGTGCTAGACCGACTAGCGTTGAGACCCAGTACTTC.

This clonotype was observed a handful of times. This chain links TRBV7-9 with TRBJ2-7; D possibly matches TRBD1 or TRBD2 (5 bases each). This CDR3 spans 16 amino acids. Germline CDR1 is SEHNR and CDR2 is FQNEAQ (reference sequence). V shed 7 bases and J shed 2 bases, with 21 bases lying between them. The CDR3 DNA follows: TGTGCCAGCACCCACCCCGAGGGACCTAGGACCTACGAGCAGTACTTC. Protein product: CASTHPEGPRTYEQYF.

V usage is TRBV4-1 and J usage is TRBJ1-1, with TRBD1 as a possible D gene (5 bases). CDR3 length equals 15 residues. CDR1 is MGHRA, CDR2 YSYEKL, per germline. Trimming took 0 bases from V and 2 from J, leaving 10 bases between them. The CDR3 loop is CASSQDTGVNTEAFF. CDR3 coding DNA: TGCGCCAGCAGCCAAGATACGGGGGTTAACACTGAAGCTTTCTTT.

V and J are TRBV18 and TRBJ2-5; D possibly corresponds to TRBD2 (6 bases). The CDR3 contains 15 residues. Germline V gene sequence: CDR1 KGHSH, CDR2 LQKENI. Trimming left V 0 bases short and J 5 bases short, with 13 bases between. CDR3: CASSPPGRGDETQYF. The CDR3 coding sequence is TGTGCCAGCTCACCACCGGGTCGCGGGGATGAGACCCAGTACTTC.

J is TRBJ1-2 and V is TRBV29-1; D unresolved. The germline V gene has CDR1 SQVTM and CDR2 ANQGSEA. V lost 4 bases, J lost 11 bases, and 17 bases lay in between. The CDR3 is 12 residues long. DNA of the CDR3: TGCAGCGTTGTCGGAAGCCAAGGGAGTTACACCTTC. Its protein product is CSVVGSQGSYTF.

A few counts support this clonotype. The chain joins TRBV5-1 to TRBJ1-5, with D perhaps TRBD1 (5 bases). The CDR3 covers 15 residues. The V gene's germline CDR1 is SGHRS and CDR2 YFSETQ. Trimming cost V 3 bases and J 5 bases, with 15 bases left between them. The CDR3 DNA reads as TGCGCCAGCAGCTCGCTTCCGGGGCTCGATCAGCCCCAGCATTTT. This sequence encodes CASSSLPGLDQPQHF.

A few counts support this clonotype. The chain has TRBV20-1 and TRBJ2-1; 10 bases agree with TRBD2. The germline gives CDR1 DFQATT, CDR2 SNEGSKA (reference sequence). The CDR3 is made up of 15 amino acids. V lost 3 bases and J lost 7; bases outside the gene matches: 9. The CDR3 spells CSASPRLAGLNEQFF. DNA of the CDR3: TGCAGTGCTAGCCCCAGACTAGCGGGCCTTAATGAGCAGTTCTTC.